This TCR beta chain was captured in a study of cytomegalovirus exposure and HLA in healthy donors. Primers for the PCR totalled 60 Vbeta and 13 Jbeta. Method: immunoSEQ multiplex PCR; TCRdb's copy keeps in-frame clones and lacks some. Of roughly 130,000 clones in the sample, more than 80% were seen once. The specimen sequenced was PBMCs. The TCR originated in a middle-aged woman in good health and CMV-seropositive.

This CDR3 is CASSLPGGSEQYF. In nucleotides, the CDR3 is TGTGCCAGCAGCCTACCAGGTGGATCCGAGCAGTACTTC. The chain combines TRBV2 with TRBJ2-7, with no clear D. With 6 bases removed from V and 6 bases from J, the gap between germline ends came to 15 bases. CDR1 and CDR2 from the germline V gene are SNHLY and FYNNEI. The CDR3 runs 13 residues.